The sequence of this T cell receptor beta chain was determined in a study of cytomegalovirus exposure and HLA in healthy donors. Notes on the study in general: The majority of CMV-associated TCR beta chains were reported as apparently HLA-restricted in a later analysis.

V lost 0 bases, J lost 0 bases, and 3 bases lay in between. The germline CDR1 and CDR2 sequences are LGHNA and YNFKEQ. The CDR3 is made up of 14 amino acids. The primer mix had 60 Vbeta and 13 Jbeta primers. TCRdb's table, derived via immunoSEQ multiplex PCR, lists solely in-frame clones and lacks some. The table has under 200,000 clones, about 88% seen once. About this clone: The antigen is unknown.

The chain joins TRBV4-2 to TRBJ1-3; D not certain. Sample: PBMCs. The receptor was isolated from a man younger than 40 in good health and CMV-seropositive. The CDR3 loop is CASSQDYSGNTIYF. In nucleotides, the CDR3 is TGTGCCAGCAGCCAAGATTACTCTGGAAACACCATATATTTT.